The 5 T cell receptor beta chains presented below share a single source sample, sequenced in a study of blood T cell repertoires in COVID-19 (dated by TCRdb to 2020 to 2021). Libraries were constructed by the immunoSEQ multiplex PCR assay. Not all clones reach the TCRdb copy of this immuneACCESS table, which keeps in-frame sequences only. Checked studies attribute under half of the gap to unresolved V genes and leave the rest unexplained. The sample contains about 60,000 clones, more than 80% of them found a single time. The ten largest account for 8.3% of the sample. Sequencing was performed on peripheral blood. The receptors here all came from a human donor with active COVID-19. The donor label of this sample is uncertain.

The rearrangement joins TRBV15 to TRBJ1-1, with D tentatively TRBD1 (6 bases). V was shortened by 0 bases and J by 0 bases, with 20 bases between the two germline ends. The CDR3 covers 19 residues. Germline V gene sequence: CDR1 LNHNV, CDR2 YYDKDF (reference sequence). The CDR3 DNA reads as TGTGCCACCAGCAGAGATTTTCATAGGCAGGGGCTCATGAACACTGAAGCTTTCTTT. Translated: CATSRDFHRQGLMNTEAFF.

CDR3: CASSFLLAGGLDQETQYF. Here the CDR3 DNA reads TGTGCCAGCAGTTTCCTACTAGCGGGAGGGCTAGATCAAGAGACCCAGTACTTC. The V call is TRBV28, the J call TRBJ2-5; TRBD2 aligns across 13 bases. From germline, CDR1 is MDHEN and CDR2 SYDVKM. This CDR3 is 18 amino acids long. After removal of 3 bases from V and 2 bases from J, the junction contained 9 bases not matched to a gene.

The J gene is TRBJ2-7, the V gene TRBV29-1; 8 nucleotides agree with TRBD1. The CDR3 extends over 16 amino acids. Germline loops: CDR1 SQVTM, CDR2 ANQGSEA. With V trimmed by 5 bases and J by 2 bases, 14 bases remained unmatched. This chain's CDR3 is CSVLAGGTGGTYEQYF. DNA for the CDR3: TGCAGCGTTCTGGCGGGTGGGACAGGAGGGACCTACGAGCAGTACTTC.

This sequence joins TRBV4-3 and TRBJ2-1; D unresolved. CDR1 LGHNA and CDR2 YSLEER come from the germline V gene. V was shortened by 0 bases and J by 7 bases, with 16 bases between the two germline ends. CDR3 size: 16 residues. The CDR3 region has the DNA TGCGCCAGCAGCCAAGAGACGCTAGTTACGGGTAATGAGCAGTTCTTC. Residues: CASSQETLVTGNEQFF.

The rearrangement links TRBV3-1 (or the pseudogene TRBV3-2) to TRBJ2-1; maybe TRBD1 (6 bases). The germline CDR1 and CDR2 sequences are LGHDT and YNNKEL (reference sequence). V shed 4 bases and J shed 9 bases, with 13 bases lying between them. The length of the CDR3 is 13 residues. The CDR3 coding sequence is TGTGCCAGCAGCCCGACAGGTTCAAGTGAGCAGTTCTTC. Its translation is CASSPTGSSEQFF.